This T cell receptor (beta chain) was sequenced during a study of CD8 T cells and mutated HIV epitopes listed by TCRdb under 2021. Background on the whole study: Acutely infected subjects were selected on the basis of the epitope form in the transmitted founder virus of each subject and of the ELISpot responses of each subject. TL10, KY11, RF10 and TY8 were used as the epitopes. The study sequenced single-cell TCR alpha/beta chains of CD8+ T cells specific for non-adapted (NAE) and adapted (AE) forms of four HIV Nef epitopes. Not every subject was tested for the same epitope, and only RF10 was examined in both acute and chronic HIV infection. About 7 chronically and a handful of acutely HIV-infected subjects were included in the cohort. Of fewer than 200 screened subjects, only a subset met the criteria for sorting epitope-specific T cells. Overall study outcomes, separate from this receptor: Clonality of dual tetramer+ cells was higher in chronic subjects than in acute subjects (mean difference roughly 0.33), although the study did not have enough power to detect a significant difference. Multiple alpha and beta chain CDR3s were present in some wells, and only cells with both an alpha and a beta chain were included. Single-reactive CD8+ T cells were seen only in acutely infected subjects, suggesting possible clonal selection between acute and chronic infection. The main limitations were acknowledged to be the small number of subjects and the diverse clinical presentations of the subjects.

The sample's time point, from its label and the paper: sampled during acute HIV-1 infection (about 23-92 days post infection). Peripheral blood mononuclear cells were isolated from leukapheresis or whole blood by Ficoll density gradient separation and then cryopreserved. Without stimulation, thawed PBMCs were stained with HLA class I tetramers loaded with the NAE or AE epitope to identify resting antigen-specific CD8+ T cells. A BD FACS Aria III was used to sort single CD8+ T cells into 96-well plates that contained lysis buffer. This clonotype came up a few times. Base qualities are not provided; no much larger clone lies one nucleotide away. Its CDR3 holds 17 amino acids, cysteine through phenylalanine. Only the CDR3 DNA stays, 51 bases, in frame from base 1. The germline V gene (reference sequence) provides CDR1 DFQATT and CDR2 SNEGSKA. The junction carries 26 bases between V and J, which are trimmed by 5 bases and 3 bases respectively.

Library preparation employed single-cell sequencing. Single-cell cDNA was generated with a method adapted from Smart-seq2 and MARS-Seq, using oligo-dT primers with well-specific UMIs and KAPA HiFi first-round PCR. After pooling, the first-round products went through nested PCR using template-switch oligo forward primers together with barcoded reverse primers specific to the TCR alpha and beta chains. Products were purified with AMPure XP, were indexed with TruSeq adapters, and were quantified with the KAPA Universal qPCR Library Quantification Kit. TCR libraries were sequenced on an Illumina MiSeq with 2x300 bp paired-end chemistry. Per the authors' processing: After quality filtering, reads were demultiplexed to wells and mapped to the TCRA and TCRB loci, after which clonotypes were assigned with MiXCR and analysis was performed in VGAS. A modified version of the VDJfasta platform was used to deconvolute the TCR data. Large-scale cross-plate contamination was ruled out by analysing CDR3 overlap between plates. Clonality was calculated as one minus the ratio of unique productive CDR3s to total productive CDR3s. TCRdb trimmed the raw reads at Q25, called clones with MiXCR and kept productive beta chains. Every CDR3 protein is listed once, alongside the most common genes and DNA of its rows. For this entry, the V and J calls and clone size follow TCRdb and not the study's own pipeline. The sample contains about 710 distinct CDR3 sequences, around half of them found a single time. In total, the top ten clones hold 51% of the sample.

The sequencing here drew on CD8+ T cells sorted from blood by dual tetramer staining, taken during acute HIV infection. The cell subset or site label corresponds to: cells binding both NAE and AE RF10 tetramers (cross-reactive), unstimulated. In this chain, TRBV20-1 is recombined with TRBJ2-7; a confident D gene designation cannot be given. This receptor was taken from a man in his thirties or forties with HIV-1 infection. The CDR3 in this case is CSAPGSGVSSFYYEQYF. The DNA is TGCAGTGCTCCCGGCTCTGGGGTTTCCTCATTCTACTACGAGCAGTACTTC.